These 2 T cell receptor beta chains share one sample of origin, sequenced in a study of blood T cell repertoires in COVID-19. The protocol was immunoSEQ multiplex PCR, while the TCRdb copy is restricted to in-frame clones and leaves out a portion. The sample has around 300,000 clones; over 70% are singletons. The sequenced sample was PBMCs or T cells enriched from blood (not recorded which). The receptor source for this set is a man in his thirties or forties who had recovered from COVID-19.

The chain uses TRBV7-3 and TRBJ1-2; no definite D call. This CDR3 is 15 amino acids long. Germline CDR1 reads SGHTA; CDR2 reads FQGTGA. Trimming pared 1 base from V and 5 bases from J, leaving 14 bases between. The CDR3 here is CASSLSPGLEYGYTF. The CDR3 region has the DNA TGTGCCAGCAGCTTAAGCCCGGGTTTGGAGTATGGCTACACCTTC.

The CDR3 DNA reads as TGTGCCAGCAGCCAAGATGTCACAGTTCCTTACGAGCAGTACTTC. This sequence encodes CASSQDVTVPYEQYF. The gene calls are TRBV4-2 and TRBJ2-7; D unclear. Trimming cost V 0 bases and J 4 bases, with 13 bases left between them. The germline gives CDR1 LGHNA, CDR2 YNFKEQ. The CDR3 has 15 residues.